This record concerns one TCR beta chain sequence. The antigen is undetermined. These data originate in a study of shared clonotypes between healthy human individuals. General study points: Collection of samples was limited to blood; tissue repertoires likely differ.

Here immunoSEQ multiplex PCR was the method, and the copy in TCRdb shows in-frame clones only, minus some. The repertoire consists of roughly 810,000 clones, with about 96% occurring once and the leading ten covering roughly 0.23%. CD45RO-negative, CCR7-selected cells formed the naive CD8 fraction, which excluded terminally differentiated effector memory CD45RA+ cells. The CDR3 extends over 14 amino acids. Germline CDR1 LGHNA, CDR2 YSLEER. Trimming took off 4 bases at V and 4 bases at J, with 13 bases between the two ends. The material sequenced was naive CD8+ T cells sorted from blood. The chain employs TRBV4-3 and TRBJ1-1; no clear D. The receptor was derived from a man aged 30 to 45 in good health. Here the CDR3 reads CASSLWTGSTEAFF. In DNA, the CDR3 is TGCGCCAGCAGCCTTTGGACCGGGAGCACTGAAGCTTTCTTT.